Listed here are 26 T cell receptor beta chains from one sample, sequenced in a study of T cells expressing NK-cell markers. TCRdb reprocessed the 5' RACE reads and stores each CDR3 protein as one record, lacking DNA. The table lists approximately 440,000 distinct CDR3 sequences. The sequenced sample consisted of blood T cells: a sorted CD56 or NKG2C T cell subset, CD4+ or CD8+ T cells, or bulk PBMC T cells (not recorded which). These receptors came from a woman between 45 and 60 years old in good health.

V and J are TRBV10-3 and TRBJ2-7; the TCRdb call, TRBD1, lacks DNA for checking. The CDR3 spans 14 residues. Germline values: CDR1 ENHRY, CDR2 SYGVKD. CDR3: CAIRSTVRTYEQYF.

CDR3 region: CASSPGWGEAFF. This rearrangement joins TRBV7-3 to TRBJ1-1; the TCRdb call, TRBD1, lacks DNA for checking. The CDR3 is 12 amino acids. Germline V gene sequence: CDR1 SGHTA, CDR2 FQGTGA.

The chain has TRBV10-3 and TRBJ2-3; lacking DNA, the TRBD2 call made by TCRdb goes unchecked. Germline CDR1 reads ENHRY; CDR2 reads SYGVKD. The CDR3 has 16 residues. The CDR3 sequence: CAISHDWRESTDTQYF.

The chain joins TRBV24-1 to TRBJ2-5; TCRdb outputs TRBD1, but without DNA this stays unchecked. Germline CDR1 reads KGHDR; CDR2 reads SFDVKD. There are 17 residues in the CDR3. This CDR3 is CATSGILDRTNQETQYF.

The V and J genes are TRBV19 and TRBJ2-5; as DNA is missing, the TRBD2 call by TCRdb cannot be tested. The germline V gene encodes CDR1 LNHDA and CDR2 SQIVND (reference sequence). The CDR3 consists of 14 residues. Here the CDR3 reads CASSISGGRETQYF.

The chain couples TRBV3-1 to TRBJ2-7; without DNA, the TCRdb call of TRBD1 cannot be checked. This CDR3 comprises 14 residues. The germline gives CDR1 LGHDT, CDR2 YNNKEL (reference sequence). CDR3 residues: CASSGGKRIYEQYF.

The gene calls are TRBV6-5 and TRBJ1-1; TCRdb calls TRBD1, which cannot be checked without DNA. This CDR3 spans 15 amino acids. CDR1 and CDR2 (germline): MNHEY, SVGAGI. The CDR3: CASNRLGTGLTEAFF.

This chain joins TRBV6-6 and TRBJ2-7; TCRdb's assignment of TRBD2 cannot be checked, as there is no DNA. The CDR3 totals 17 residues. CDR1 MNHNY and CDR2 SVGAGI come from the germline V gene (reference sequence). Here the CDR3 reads CASSYRTSGRAVYEQYF.

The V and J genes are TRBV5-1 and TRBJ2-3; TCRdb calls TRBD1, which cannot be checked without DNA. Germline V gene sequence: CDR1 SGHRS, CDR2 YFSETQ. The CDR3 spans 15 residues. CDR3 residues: CASSPGRRPADTQYF.

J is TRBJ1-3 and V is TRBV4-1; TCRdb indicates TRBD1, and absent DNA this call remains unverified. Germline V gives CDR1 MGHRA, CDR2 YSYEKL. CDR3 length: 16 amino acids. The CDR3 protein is CASSQVARRRGNTIYF.

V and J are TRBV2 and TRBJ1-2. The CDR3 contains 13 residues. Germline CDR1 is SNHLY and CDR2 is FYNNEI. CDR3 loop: CASSDSQVYGYTF.

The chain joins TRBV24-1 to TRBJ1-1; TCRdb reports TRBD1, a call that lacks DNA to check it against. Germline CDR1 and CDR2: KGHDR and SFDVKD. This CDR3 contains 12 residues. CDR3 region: CASAAGGTEAFF.

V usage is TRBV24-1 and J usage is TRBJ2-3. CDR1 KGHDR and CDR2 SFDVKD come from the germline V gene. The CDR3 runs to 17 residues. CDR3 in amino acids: CATSSYLHDPGTDTQYF.

The CDR3 loop reads CATSDLRINPYEQYF. V gene TRBV24-1 combines with J gene TRBJ2-7. Per germline, CDR1 KGHDR and CDR2 SFDVKD. CDR3 size: 15 residues.

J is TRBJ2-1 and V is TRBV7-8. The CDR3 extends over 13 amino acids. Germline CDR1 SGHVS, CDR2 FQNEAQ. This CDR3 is CASSLDPFREQFF.

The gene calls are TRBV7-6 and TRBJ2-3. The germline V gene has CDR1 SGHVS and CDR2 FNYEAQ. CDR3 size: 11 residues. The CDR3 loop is CASSPSVTQYF. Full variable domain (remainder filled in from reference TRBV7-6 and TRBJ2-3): GAGVSQSPRYKVTKRGQDVALRCDPISGHVSLYWYRQALGQGPEFLTYFNYEAQQDKSGLPNDRFSAERPEGSISTLTIQRTEQRDSAMYRCASSPSVTQYFGPGTRLTVL.

CDR3 in amino acids: CSASSIASGLTGELFF. The chain joins TRBV20-1 to TRBJ2-2; TCRdb proposes TRBD2, but this gene call is untestable without DNA. Germline-derived CDR1 and CDR2 are DFQATT and SNEGSKA (reference sequence). The CDR3 contains 16 residues.

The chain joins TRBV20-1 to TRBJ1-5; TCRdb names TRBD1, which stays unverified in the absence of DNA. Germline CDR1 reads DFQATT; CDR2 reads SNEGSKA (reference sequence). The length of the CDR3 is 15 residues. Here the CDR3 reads CSARDPGGASQPQHF.

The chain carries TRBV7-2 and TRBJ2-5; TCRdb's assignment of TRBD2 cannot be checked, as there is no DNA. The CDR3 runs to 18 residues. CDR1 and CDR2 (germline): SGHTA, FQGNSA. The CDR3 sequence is CASSLQTSGRGSFETQYF.

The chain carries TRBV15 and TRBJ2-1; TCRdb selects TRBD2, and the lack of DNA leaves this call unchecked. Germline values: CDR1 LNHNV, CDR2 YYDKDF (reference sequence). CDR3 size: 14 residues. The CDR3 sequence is CATTPGLAGKEQFF.

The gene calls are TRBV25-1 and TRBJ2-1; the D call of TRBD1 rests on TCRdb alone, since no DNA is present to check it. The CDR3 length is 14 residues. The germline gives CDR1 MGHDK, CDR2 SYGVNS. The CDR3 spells CASASRGTYNEQFF.

The CDR3 is CASSLGRGEKLFF. The chain has TRBV4-1 and TRBJ1-4; there is no DNA to check the TCRdb D call of TRBD1. Germline CDR1 MGHRA, CDR2 YSYEKL. CDR3 length: 13 amino acids.

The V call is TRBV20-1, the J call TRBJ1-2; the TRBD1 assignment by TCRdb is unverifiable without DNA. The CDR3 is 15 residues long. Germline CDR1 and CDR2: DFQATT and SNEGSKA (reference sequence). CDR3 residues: CSAPVWGAGNYGYTF.

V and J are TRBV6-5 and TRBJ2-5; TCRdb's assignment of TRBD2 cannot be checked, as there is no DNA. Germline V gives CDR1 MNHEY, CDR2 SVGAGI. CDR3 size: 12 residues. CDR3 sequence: CASAEGPMAQYF.

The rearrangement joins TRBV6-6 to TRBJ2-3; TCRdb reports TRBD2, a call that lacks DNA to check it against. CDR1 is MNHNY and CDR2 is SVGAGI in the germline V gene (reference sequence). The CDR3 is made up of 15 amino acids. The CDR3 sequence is CASTQSGRGTDTQYF.

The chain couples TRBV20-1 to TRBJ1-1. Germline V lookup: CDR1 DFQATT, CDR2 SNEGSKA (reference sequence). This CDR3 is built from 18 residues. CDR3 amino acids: CSARNLVGTLALNTEAFF.